This T cell receptor beta chain was obtained from a study of blood T cell repertoires in COVID-19. At the level of the study: Samples came from the United States, Italy and Spain, spanning acute and convalescent COVID-19. In each case, the material was cDNA or gDNA derived from T cells, B-cell-depleted T cells, or PBMCs.

Original analysis: Amplification with reference gene primers provided the estimates of nucleated cell counts. Here immunoSEQ multiplex PCR was the method, and the copy in TCRdb shows in-frame clones only, minus some. The V and J calls and clone size were taken over from that table, and D and trimming were inferred from the DNA. The table records over 12,000 clones, about 87% of them present only once. CDR1 and CDR2 from the germline V gene are LNHDA and SQIVND (reference sequence). There are 16 residues in the CDR3. The junction had 6 bases not matched to a gene; V was cut back by 5 bases and J by 3 bases.

The TCR was taken from a human donor in a cohort sampled during active COVID-19. The chain recombines TRBV19 with TRBJ2-2; 10 bases are a match to TRBD1. Material: peripheral blood. The CDR3 is CASSSTGQGYTGELFF. As DNA, the CDR3 is TGTGCCAGTAGTTCCACGGGACAGGGGTACACCGGGGAGCTGTTTTTT.